These T cell receptor beta chains were read from a single sample in a study of OX40 agonist ivuxolimab in advanced cancers. Profiling relied on immunoSEQ multiplex PCR, and the TCRdb table lists in-frame clones only, not all of them. The table lists some 82,000 clones, around 88% of them singletons. The sample was CD4+ or CD8+ T cells sorted from blood, taken in a trial of the OX40 agonist ivuxolimab. The receptor source for this set is an adult with an advanced solid tumor such as melanoma, head and neck, liver or kidney cancer. CDR3s include the opening cysteine and the closing phenylalanine or tryptophan. D genes are given only for firm matches. Only part of the rows carry a size: once, few, many, or a class if the clone is expanded.

>TRBJ1-3|few|TRBV7-9|-
TGTGCCAGCAGCTTAACAGACTCTGGAAACACCATATATTTT
CASSLTDSGNTIYF
>TRBJ2-1|-|TRBV7-3|-
TGTGCCAGCAGCTTAGCCCAGTACAATGAGCAGTTCTTC
CASSLAQYNEQFF
>TRBJ2-7|once|TRBV6-5|TRBD2
TGTGCCAGCAGTTACTCAGCGGGAGTATTTAGCGAGCAGTACTTC
CASSYSAGVFSEQYF
>TRBJ2-1|-|TRBV11-3|-
TGTGCCAGCAGCTTAGGTGTAGTAACCAATGAGCAGTTCTTC
CASSLGVVTNEQFF
>TRBJ2-2|-|TRBV5-1|TRBD1
TGCGCCAGCAGCTTGGACAGGGGCACCGGGGAGCTGTTTTTT
CASSLDRGTGELFF
>TRBJ1-1|-|TRBV13|-
TGTGCCAGCAGCTTAGTTCGGCAGTTCGGGAACACTGAAGCTTTCTTT
CASSLVRQFGNTEAFF
>TRBJ1-5|-|TRBV2|-
TGTGCCAGCAGCCGGGAGAACGGCAATCAGCCCCAGCATTTT
CASSRENGNQPQHF
>TRBJ2-3|-|TRBV5-1|TRBD2
TGCGCCAGCAGCCCCGCCGGGGGGAGGGCATCTCGGAGCACAGATACGCAGTATTTT
CASSPAGGRASRSTDTQYF
>TRBJ1-4|-|TRBV5-1|TRBD1
TGCGCCAGCAGCGTATGGACAGGGATGGAGGAAAAACTGTTTTTT
CASSVWTGMEEKLFF
>TRBJ2-7|-|TRBV5-1|-
TGCGCCAGCAGCCAAGGCGGGACCGAAGGAATCTACGAGCAGTACTTC
CASSQGGTEGIYEQYF
>TRBJ2-2|-|TRBV11-3|TRBD2
TGTGCCAGCAGCTTAGGCCTAGCGGGAGTATCTGGGGAGCTGTTTTTT
CASSLGLAGVSGELFF
>TRBJ2-3|-|TRBV9|-
TGTGCCAGCAGCGTAGGGACTTCGAGCACAGATACGCAGTATTTT
CASSVGTSSTDTQYF
>TRBJ2-7|once|TRBV21-1|-
TGTGCCAGCAGCAAAGTGGAGGACGAGCAGTACTTC
CASSKVEDEQYF
>TRBJ2-7|-|TRBV7-2|-
TGTGCCAGCAGCTTAGGGGCTGTGGGCAACTACGAGCAGTACTTC
CASSLGAVGNYEQYF
>TRBJ1-5|-|TRBV6-5|-
TGTGCCAGCAGTAACCCAGGGGTTCAGCCCCAGCATTTT
CASSNPGVQPQHF
>TRBJ2-5|-|TRBV7-2|-
TGTGCCAGCAGCTTATATTGGGGACCTAAGGAGACCCAGTACTTC
CASSLYWGPKETQYF
>TRBJ2-7|-|TRBV5-6|-
TGTGCCAGCAGCTCATTTCAGGGTTCGGTCGAGCAGTACTTC
CASSSFQGSVEQYF
>TRBJ2-3|-|TRBV5-4|TRBD2
TGTGCCAGCAGCTCATCCCTAGCGGGTATCAATACGCAGTATTTT
CASSSSLAGINTQYF
>TRBJ2-1|-|TRBV27|TRBD2
TGTGCCAGCAGTTCGCCTAGCGGGAGTTATGAGCAGTTCTTC
CASSSPSGSYEQFF
>TRBJ1-2|-|TRBV28|-
TGTGCCAGCGTGGGGGGGGCTGCTAACTATGGCTACACCTTC
CASVGGAANYGYTF
>TRBJ1-4|-|TRBV2|-
TGTGCCTCCGGGGGCTATGGCGGAAAACTGTTTTTT
CASGGYGGKLFF
>TRBJ2-1|-|TRBV19|TRBD2
TGTGCCAGTAGTATAGTAATCCGGAGCGGGAGGGCCGACAATGAGCAGTTCTTC
CASSIVIRSGRADNEQFF
>TRBJ2-3|-|TRBV29-1|-
TGCAGCGTTGACCGCCAGAGCACAGATACGCAGTATTTT
CSVDRQSTDTQYF
>TRBJ2-1|-|TRBV11-3|-
TGTGCCAGCAGCTTGGGACTTGGGATCCATGAGCAGTTCTTC
CASSLGLGIHEQFF
>TRBJ2-6|-|TRBV7-2|TRBD2
TGTGCCAGCAGCTTAGTGGTTAGCGGGGGCTCTGGGGCCAACGTCCTGACTTTC
CASSLVVSGGSGANVLTF
>TRBJ2-6|-|TRBV11-2|-
TGTGCCAGCAGACCTTCTGGGGCCAACGTCCTGACTTTC
CASRPSGANVLTF
>TRBJ2-7|-|TRBV4-2|-
TGTGCCAGCAGCCAAGGCTTAGACGAGCAGTACTTC
CASSQGLDEQYF
>TRBJ2-7|few|TRBV7-9|TRBD1
TGTGCCAGCAGCCCATCACAGGGGGCCTACGAGCAGTACTTC
CASSPSQGAYEQYF
>TRBJ2-5|-|TRBV7-2|-
TGTGCCAGCAGCTATCGCCGGGCTCATCAAGAGACCCAGTACTTC
CASSYRRAHQETQYF
>TRBJ2-3|-|TRBV18|TRBD2
TGTGCCAGCTCACCCAGGACTAGCGGGAGCGGAAGCACAGATACGCAGTATTTT
CASSPRTSGSGSTDTQYF
>TRBJ2-5|-|TRBV27|-
TGTGCCAGCAAGGCCCAAAGCGGTGGGGAGACCCAGTACTTC
CASKAQSGGETQYF
>TRBJ2-5|-|TRBV7-6|-
TGTGCCAGCAGCTTCTTCGGGGCCCAGTACTTC
CASSFFGAQYF
>TRBJ2-7|-|TRBV7-2|-
TGTGCCAGCAGTTATAATTTTGATGGCGGGCAGTACTTC
CASSYNFDGGQYF
>TRBJ1-5|-|TRBV6-1|TRBD1
TGTGCCAGCAGGGACAGGGGAAATCAGCCCCAGCATTTT
CASRDRGNQPQHF
>TRBJ2-2|once|TRBV19|TRBD1
TGTGCCAGTAGTAAGGACAGGGGGAACACCGGGGAGCTGTTTTTT
CASSKDRGNTGELFF
>TRBJ1-3|-|TRBV5-4|-
TGTGCCAGCAGCTTGGGCCCCAGGGCAGTCTCTGGAAACACCATATATTTT
CASSLGPRAVSGNTIYF